A single sample gave rise to the 22 T cell receptor beta chains below, sequenced in a study of T cells in Graves' hyperthyroidism and ophthalmopathy. Amplified regions were TCR beta CDR3 sequences from RNA transcripts. A first-round RT-PCR of the TCR CDR3 used the HTBI primer set. TCRdb reanalysed the multiplex PCR reads using MiXCR and keeps one entry per CDR3 protein. The sample has some 550,000 distinct CDR3 sequences, 20% to 25% seen once. The sequenced sample was blood. The receptors shown here come from a man between 18 and 29 years old with Graves' hyperthyroidism.

Comments on this clonotype: Possible read error: a much larger clone is one base away. V and J are TRBV7-2 and TRBJ2-5, with D possibly matching TRBD2 (6 bases). The germline gives CDR1 SGHTA, CDR2 FQGNSA. The CDR3 consists of 15 residues. The CDR3 DNA reads as TGTGCCAGCAGCGAGGGAGGTCTATCCCAAGAGACCCAGAACTTC. The encoded protein is CASSEGGLSQETQNF.

This clonotype was seen repeatedly, ten times or more. The V call is TRBV20-1, the J call TRBJ1-1, with D possibly being TRBD1 (5 bases). Trimming pared 2 bases from V and 7 bases from J, leaving 14 bases between. Germline CDR1 is DFQATT and CDR2 is SNEGSKA (reference sequence). This CDR3 contains 13 residues. The CDR3 DNA follows: TGCAGTGCTAGACGATCGGGGGGATATGAAGCTTTCTTT. This translates into CSARRSGGYEAFF.

This clonotype was seen only a few times. The genes are TRBV19 and TRBJ1-1; 8 nucleotides match TRBD1. The V gene's germline CDR1 is LNHDA and CDR2 SQIVND (reference sequence). The CDR3 spans 15 residues. V lost 3 bases to trimming and J lost 5 bases; unmatched junction nucleotides: 8. The CDR3 DNA is TGTGCCAGTAGTATCTCACGGACAGGGAGGACTGAAGCTTTCTTT. It specifies CASSISRTGRTEAFF. Variable domain in full (rest from reference TRBV19 and TRBJ1-1): DGGITQSPKYLFRKEGQNVTLSCEQNLNHDAMYWYRQDPGQGLRLIYYSQIVNDFQKGDIAEGYSVSREKKESFPLTVTSAQKNPTAFYLCASSISRTGRTEAFFGQGTRLTVV.

This clonotype was counted ten times or more. V is TRBV6-1 and J is TRBJ2-2; D possibly matches TRBD1 or TRBD2 (7 bases each). V lost 3 bases to trimming and J lost 3 bases, with 17 bases between them. This CDR3 region has 17 residues. CDR1 and CDR2 from the germline V gene are MNHNS and SASEGT. As DNA, the CDR3 is TGTGCCAGCAGTGAGCCCCTGACAGGGAGGGACACCGGGGAGCTGTTTTTT. The encoded protein is CASSEPLTGRDTGELFF.

This clonotype was counted many times. An end of the junction differs from the germline gene, which may be a read error. CDR3 coding DNA: TGTGCCAGCGGTTTCTTGCTGTTGGGGCAGGAGACCCAGTACTTC. Amino acid sequence: CASGFLLLGQETQYF. The chain carries TRBV28 and TRBJ2-5, with D maybe TRBD1 (5 bases). In germline, CDR1 is MDHEN, CDR2 SYDVKM. The CDR3 consists of 15 residues.

The chain has TRBV5-1 and TRBJ2-7; a weak D match, TRBD1 (6 bases). CDR1 SGHRS and CDR2 YFSETQ come from the germline V gene. CDR3 size: 13 residues. V was trimmed by 4 bases and J by 2 bases, leaving 10 bases between them. Here the CDR3 reads CASSLDSPYEQYV. The CDR3 DNA reads as TGCGCCAGCAGCCTGGACAGCCCCTACGAGCAGTACGTC.

DNA of the CDR3: TGTGCCAGCAGACCTACCGGGACTAGCGACGAGCAGTACTTC. Its protein is CASRPTGTSDEQYF. V and J are TRBV11-2 and TRBJ2-7, with 10 bases lining up with TRBD2. V lost 6 bases to trimming and J lost 5 bases; unmatched junction nucleotides: 7. Germline V lookup: CDR1 SGHAT, CDR2 FQNNGV. This CDR3 spans 14 amino acids.

This clonotype came up a few times. A single base separates this from a much larger clone, so it may be a read error. CDR3 bases: TGTGCCAGCCGGGGGGTATCGTACACTGAAGCTTTCTTT. Protein sequence: CASRGVSYTEAFF. The chain has TRBV28 and TRBJ1-1; D possibly corresponds to TRBD1 (5 bases). V lost 8 bases to trimming and J lost 3 bases, with 13 bases between them. Germline assignment: CDR1 MDHEN and CDR2 SYDVKM. The CDR3 contains 13 residues.

Only a few counts were recorded for this clonotype. The chain carries TRBV6-1 and TRBJ2-5; either TRBD1 or TRBD2 may supply D (6 bases each). CDR1 is MNHNS and CDR2 is SASEGT in the germline V gene. The CDR3 consists of 16 residues. Trimming took 6 bases from V and 1 from J, leaving 18 bases between them. CDR3 sequence reads: CASRPIEGGLQETQYF. CDR3 DNA sequence: TGTGCCAGCAGGCCTATAGAAGGGGGACTCCAAGAGACCCAGTACTTC.

This chain joins TRBV3-1 and TRBJ1-1; perhaps TRBD1 as D (5 bases). From germline, CDR1 is LGHDT and CDR2 YNNKEL (reference sequence). The CDR3 is made up of 17 amino acids. Trimming shortened V by 0 bases and J by 0 bases, and 14 bases separated the two germline ends. CDR3 bases: TGTGCCAGCAGCCAAGATTGGGGCAGCGGGGTGAACACTGAAGCTTTCTTT. Its translation is CASSQDWGSGVNTEAFF.

This chain links TRBV12-3 or TRBV12-4 with TRBJ1-5; TRBD1 agrees at 10 bases. This CDR3 is 16 amino acids long. J was trimmed by 2 bases and V by 5 bases; bases with no gene match: 6. CDR3 loop: CASSHRQGAGNQPQHF. The CDR3 DNA reads as TGTGCCAGCAGTCATCGACAGGGGGCGGGCAATCAGCCCCAGCATTTT.

V gene TRBV6-2 or TRBV6-3 combines with J gene TRBJ2-7, with 12 bases matching TRBD2. V lost 6 bases and J lost 3; bases outside the gene matches: 18. The CDR3 extends over 19 amino acids. CDR1 and CDR2 (germline): MNHEY, SVGEGT. CDR3 sequence (DNA): TGTGCCAGCAGCTCGATTCCGACTAGCGGGGGCCTATTCCACTACGAGCAGTACTTC. This sequence encodes CASSSIPTSGGLFHYEQYF.

The sample holds many counts of this clonotype. V usage is TRBV15 and J usage is TRBJ2-7, with a weak D call TRBD2 (5 bases). The germline V gene has CDR1 LNHNV and CDR2 YYDKDF (reference sequence). V gave up 3 bases and J gave up 0 bases, with 12 bases separating them. The CDR3 totals 15 residues. DNA of the CDR3: TGTGCCACCAGCAGCGGACTCCTTAGCTCCTACGAGCAGTACTTC. This sequence encodes CATSSGLLSSYEQYF.

The rearrangement uses TRBV24-1 and TRBJ2-7, with TRBD2 matching over 7 bases. The germline gives CDR1 KGHDR, CDR2 SFDVKD. Trimming took 2 bases from V and 1 from J; bases not matched to a gene: 4. The CDR3 is made up of 15 amino acids. The CDR3 coding sequence is TGTGCCACCAGTGATTCGGGGCGGGGGTCCTACGAGCAGTACTTC. The encoded protein is CATSDSGRGSYEQYF.

V usage is TRBV12-3 or TRBV12-4 and J usage is TRBJ1-2; perhaps TRBD1 as D (6 bases). V was pared by 6 bases and J by 6 bases, with 23 bases between. This CDR3 comprises 16 residues. The CDR3 bases are TGTGCCAGCAGCCCTAGTCGATTACACAGGGATGATGGCTACACCTTC. It yields the protein CASSPSRLHRDDGYTF.

This clonotype was seen many times. The rearrangement uses TRBV12-3 or TRBV12-4 and TRBJ1-1; perhaps TRBD1 as D (5 bases). V was trimmed by 7 bases and J by 4 bases, leaving 16 bases between them. This CDR3 has 14 residues. The CDR3 here is CASTQGGLRTEAFF. CDR3 coding DNA: TGTGCCAGCACCCAGGGAGGGTTACGCACTGAAGCTTTCTTT.

This clonotype was seen at least ten times. DNA of the CDR3: TGTGCCAGCAGTGAAATAGGCCAAGAGACCCAGTACTTC. Translating it yields CASSEIGQETQYF. The gene calls are TRBV6-1 and TRBJ2-5; D is unclear. V was pared by 2 bases and J by 1 base, with 5 bases between. The CDR3 is 13 amino acids. CDR1 is MNHNS, CDR2 SASEGT, per germline.

This clonotype was recorded many times. The genes are TRBV6-2 or TRBV6-3 and TRBJ1-6, with TRBD1 as a possible D gene (6 bases). The CDR3 is 14 residues long. Per germline, CDR1 MNHEY and CDR2 SVGEGT. V gave up 5 bases and J gave up 7 bases, with 12 bases separating them. CDR3 region: CASSTQGINSPLHF. In DNA, the CDR3 is TGTGCCAGCAGTACCCAGGGGATCAATTCACCCCTCCACTTT.

This clonotype has only a few counts. This chain connects TRBV28 to TRBJ1-6; a possible D gene is TRBD1 (6 bases). CDR1 and CDR2 (germline): MDHEN, SYDVKM. V was shortened by 7 bases and J by 2 bases, with 9 bases between the two germline ends. The length of the CDR3 is 14 residues. The chain's CDR3 is CASTRQAYNSPLHF. Here the CDR3 DNA reads TGTGCCAGCACCCGACAGGCCTATAATTCACCCCTCCACTTT.

The chain uses TRBV20-1 and TRBJ2-5, with a weak D call TRBD2 (6 bases). V was trimmed by 6 bases and J by 5 bases, leaving 13 bases between them. CDR3 length: 12 amino acids. Germline V gene lookup returns CDR1 DFQATT and CDR2 SNEGSKA (reference sequence). CDR3 in amino acids: CSAAGRAETQYF. DNA of the CDR3: TGCAGTGCCGCGGGACGAGCGGAGACCCAGTACTTC.

This clonotype was found a few times. V and J are TRBV12-3 or TRBV12-4 and TRBJ1-2, with D possibly matching TRBD1 (6 bases). Trimming shortened V by 3 bases and J by 8 bases, and 22 bases separated the two germline ends. This CDR3 comprises 16 residues. CDR3 bases: TGTGCCAGCAGTTTTGGGACCATAGCGGGGGCCGCGGGCTACACCTTC. It specifies CASSFGTIAGAAGYTF.

Worth noting for this clonotype: A clone one base away is much larger, so this may be a read error. The chain carries TRBV11-2 and TRBJ1-1; D unclear. Germline CDR1 reads SGHAT; CDR2 reads FQNNGV. The CDR3 runs 14 residues. CDR3 amino acids: CASSLEAGTTEACF. In DNA, the CDR3 is TGTGCCAGCAGCTTAGAAGCAGGAACCACTGAAGCTTGCTTT.